These T cell receptor beta chains were read from a single sample in a study of blood T cell repertoires in COVID-19. Sequencing was performed with immunoSEQ multiplex PCR; in TCRdb, only in-frame clones are kept and a portion is missing. The sample carries around 87,000 clones, under 90% recorded once. The sample consisted of peripheral blood. The receptors come from a human donor with active COVID-19. The donor label of this sample is uncertain. Each CDR3 is given without its conserved first and last residue.

v_gene	CDR3aa
TRBV6-2/TRBV6-3	ASSTGARDTQY
TRBV6-5	ASSLGGNEQF
TRBV19	ASSIGQGSNQPQH
TRBV28	ASSLEGVYSNQPQH
TRBV3-1/TRBV3-2	ASSPLDRVISGNTIY
TRBV6-2/TRBV6-3	ASSYPEFYGYT
TRBV27	ASSENHLRDGYT
TRBV18	ASSPRQGAGRNIQY
TRBV3-1/TRBV3-2	ASSQGALVFTQY
TRBV21-1	ASSKKPGGREKGQY
TRBV11-3	ASSPGQGAHRVGELF
TRBV11-2	ASSLVRTGGSPLH
TRBV9	ASSAPGQIYEQY
TRBV2	ASSEGRSSTDTQY
TRBV3-1/TRBV3-2	ASSRTSGGTSYNEQF
TRBV7-2	ASSLPTGPWAEAF
TRBV11-2	ASRSTGTEAF
TRBV6-5	ASSHHRGREETQY
TRBV6-1	ASSEDRAKYNEQF
TRBV27	ASKSAGNQETQY
TRBV6-5	ASSPRDSYYEQY
TRBV5-6	ASSLAAGSYEQY
TRBV5-1	ASSLDPQGGYT
TRBV7-9	ASSLSRAGGRTDTQY
TRBV5-4	ASSLTRDIFNEQF
TRBV7-2	ASSRDRGSYNSPLH
TRBV11-2	ASSLGGGGPNQPQH
TRBV20-1	SASKTSGASETQY
TRBV6-5	ASSTRTMDWGALH
TRBV6-1	ASSEGLQGARNQPQH
TRBV11-1	ASSLVGEPSYEQY
TRBV27	ASSIGTATYEQY
TRBV24-1	ATSDRQGASNEQF
TRBV28	ASMGTGASSYGYT
TRBV27	ASSLNAPVVGRGGYT
TRBV7-9	ASSLQTGGGNTIY
TRBV19	ASSILGGGTDTQY
TRBV7-9	ASSLLQSTAGYT
TRBV13	ASSSRGPLKTQY
TRBV7-9	ASSADRAFNEKLF
TRBV15	ATSRTWTGEKLF
TRBV29-1	SVGYRGGITQY
TRBV6-4	ASSDLGGTGYT
TRBV9	ASSPSPLAGGMNEQF
TRBV4-1	ASSPEEQGRTEAF
TRBV27	ASSLAVSYEQY
TRBV6-2/TRBV6-3	ASSFSGAGTDTQY
TRBV3-1/TRBV3-2	ASSQTARDTEAF
TRBV7-8	ASSLGSYTEAF
TRBV6-6	ASSYDSSGSPLH
TRBV19	ASSIGDTTYEQY